One sample yielded the 22 T cell receptor beta chains listed below, sequenced in a study of blood T cell repertoires in COVID-19. Sequencing was performed with immunoSEQ multiplex PCR; in TCRdb, only in-frame clones are kept and a portion is missing. Of 100,000 to 150,000 clones in the sample, roughly 83% were seen once. Material: peripheral blood. The receptors were gathered from a man in his forties with active or convalescent COVID-19.

The rearrangement joins TRBV11-3 to TRBJ2-3, with 8 positions matching TRBD2. V gave up 0 bases and J gave up 5 bases; unmatched junction bases: 19. The CDR3 extends over 20 amino acids. CDR1 is SGHNT and CDR2 is YENEEA in the germline V gene. The CDR3 sequence: CASSLDRGRSGGPLGDTQYF. CDR3 sequence (DNA): TGTGCCAGCAGCTTAGATCGAGGAAGAAGCGGGGGTCCTTTAGGAGATACGCAGTATTTT.

This clone was counted a few times. The rearrangement links TRBV14 to TRBJ1-5; D gene uncertain. Trimming took off 0 bases at V and 0 bases at J, with 12 bases between the two ends. CDR1 and CDR2 (germline): SGHDN, FVKESK. The CDR3 sequence is 17 residues long. This chain's CDR3 is CASSQDPPENSNQPQHF. The CDR3 DNA is TGTGCCAGCAGCCAAGACCCCCCCGAGAATAGCAATCAGCCCCAGCATTTT. The variable domain in full, completed from reference TRBV14 and TRBJ1-5, reads EAGVTQFPSHSVIEKGQTVTLRCDPISGHDNLYWYRRVMGKEIKFLLHFVKESKQDESGMPNNRFLAERTGGTYSTLKVQPAELEDSGVYFCASSQDPPENSNQPQHFGDGTRLSIL.

V and J are TRBV30 and TRBJ1-2; possibly TRBD1 for D (6 bases). The CDR3 covers 12 residues. CDR1 is GTSNPN and CDR2 is SVGIG in the germline V gene (reference sequence). Trimming stripped 2 bases from V and 6 bases from J, with 10 bases between. CDR3 region: CAWSRTAHGYTF. The CDR3 DNA sequence: TGTGCCTGGAGTAGGACAGCCCATGGCTACACCTTC.

This chain's CDR3 is CASSRDSEAFF. The DNA of the CDR3 is TGTGCCAGCAGCCGGGACAGCGAAGCTTTCTTT. The V gene is TRBV11-3, the J gene TRBJ1-1, with 7 bases lining up with TRBD1. Germline loops: CDR1 SGHNT, CDR2 YENEEA. The CDR3 consists of 11 residues. Trimming removed 5 bases from V and 8 bases from J; junction bases left unmatched: 2.

The gene calls are TRBV6-5 and TRBJ2-6; D call uncertain. CDR1 is MNHEY, CDR2 SVGAGI, per germline. Trimming shortened V by 0 bases and J by 0 bases, and 6 bases separated the two germline ends. The CDR3 is 16 amino acids. In DNA, the CDR3 is TGTGCCAGCAGTTACTCGCGCGACTCTGGGGCCAACGTCCTGACTTTC. Protein product: CASSYSRDSGANVLTF.

V is TRBV6-1 and J is TRBJ1-2; no clear D gene. The CDR3 totals 13 residues. V was cut by 2 bases and J by 1 base, with 5 bases left in between. The germline CDR1 and CDR2 sequences are MNHNS and SASEGT. CDR3 in amino acids: CASSEQNNYGYTF. The CDR3, as DNA: TGTGCCAGCAGTGAACAGAATAACTATGGCTACACCTTC.

V and J are TRBV28 and TRBJ2-7; TRBD2 is a possible D gene (6 bases). The CDR3 runs to 14 residues. V was clipped by 7 bases and J by 5 bases, with 18 bases between them. Germline CDR1 MDHEN, CDR2 SYDVKM. CDR3 loop: CASIRPGVRDEQYF. Here the CDR3 DNA reads TGTGCCAGCATCCGTCCGGGGGTGAGGGACGAGCAGTACTTC.

The V and J genes are TRBV11-2 and TRBJ2-7, with D perhaps TRBD1 (5 bases). Per germline, CDR1 SGHAT and CDR2 FQNNGV. Trimming took off 6 bases at V and 2 bases at J, with 11 bases between the two ends. The CDR3 extends over 13 amino acids. CDR3 DNA sequence: TGTGCCAGCAGTCCCCAGGGTACCTACGAGCAGTACTTC. This codes for CASSPQGTYEQYF.

The gene calls are TRBV25-1 and TRBJ2-1; 8 nucleotides agree with TRBD1. This CDR3 has 15 amino acids. Germline assignment: CDR1 MGHDK and CDR2 SYGVNS. V dropped 3 bases and J dropped 1; count of bases not matched to a gene: 2. The chain's CDR3 is CASSDRQGSYNEQFF. In nucleotides, the CDR3 is TGTGCCAGCAGTGATCGACAGGGGTCCTACAATGAGCAGTTCTTC.

V gene TRBV3-1 (or the pseudogene TRBV3-2) combines with J gene TRBJ1-3; the D is unclear. The CDR3 extends over 15 amino acids. Germline V gene sequence: CDR1 LGHDT, CDR2 YNNKEL (reference sequence). V dropped 1 base and J dropped 0 bases, with 7 bases sitting between them. The CDR3 DNA reads TGTGCCAGCAGCCAAGCCGTCTCCTCTGGAAACACCATATATTTT. As protein: CASSQAVSSGNTIYF.

The chain couples TRBV6-1 to TRBJ2-1; no clear D. V was cut by 0 bases and J by 6 bases, with 15 bases left in between. CDR1 and CDR2 (germline): MNHNS, SASEGT. The CDR3 has 16 residues. The DNA for the CDR3 is TGTGCCAGCAGTGAAGCTACAGATAGGCTTCTCAATGAGCAGTTCTTC. It encodes CASSEATDRLLNEQFF.

The chain links TRBV20-1 to TRBJ2-3; TRBD2 matches 9 bases. The V gene end was trimmed by 3 bases and the J gene end by 5 bases; junction bases not matched to a gene: 9. The CDR3 has 15 residues. Germline lookup yields CDR1 DFQATT and CDR2 SNEGSKA (reference sequence). CDR3 sequence (DNA): TGCAGTGCTAGTGGCATAGCGGGAGCAATAGATACGCAGTATTTT. As protein: CSASGIAGAIDTQYF.

The chain uses TRBV19 and TRBJ2-7; D is uncertain. CDR3 length: 12 residues. The ends were cut back, 11 bases at V and 1 base at J, with 12 bases in the middle. The V gene's germline CDR1 is LNHDA and CDR2 SQIVND (reference sequence). The chain's CDR3 is CASSAASYEQYF. Written as DNA, the CDR3 is TGTGCCTCGTCGGCGGCTTCCTACGAGCAGTACTTC.

The rearrangement joins TRBV5-1 to TRBJ2-7, with TRBD2 matching over 10 bases. CDR1 and CDR2 from the germline V gene are SGHRS and YFSETQ. The CDR3 has 16 residues. Trimming cost V 1 base and J 0 bases; bases outside gene matches: 4. This CDR3 is CASSLSPSGSSYEQYF. The CDR3 DNA reads as TGCGCCAGCAGCTTGAGCCCTAGCGGGAGCTCCTACGAGCAGTACTTC.

The V gene is TRBV30, the J gene TRBJ2-7, with no clear D. The CDR3 totals 14 residues. Trimming took 0 bases from V and 6 from J, leaving 15 bases between them. The germline gives CDR1 GTSNPN, CDR2 SVGIG (reference sequence). Here the CDR3 DNA reads TGTGCCTGGAGTGTCGTACCCCAGAGGCTCGAGCAGTACTTC. Amino acid sequence: CAWSVVPQRLEQYF. Filled out from reference TRBV30 and TRBJ2-7, the complete variable domain reads SQTIHQWPATLVQPVGSPLSLECTVEGTSNPNLYWYRQAAGRGLQLLFYSVGIGQISSEVPQNLSASRPQDRQFILSSKKLLLSDSGFYLCAWSVVPQRLEQYFGPGTRLTVT.

The V gene is TRBV28, the J gene TRBJ2-3; D gene ambiguous. From germline, CDR1 is MDHEN and CDR2 SYDVKM. The CDR3 loop spans 12 amino acids. V lost 4 bases, J lost 1 base, and 3 bases lay in between. CDR3 sequence reads: CASSSGTDTQYF. DNA for the CDR3: TGTGCCAGCAGTTCGGGCACAGATACGCAGTATTTT.

The chain couples TRBV29-1 to TRBJ1-3; D is perhaps TRBD1 (5 bases). Germline V gene data show CDR1 as SQVTM and CDR2 as ANQGSEA. There are 14 residues in the CDR3. Trimming shortened V by 4 bases and J by 9 bases, and 19 bases separated the two germline ends. The CDR3 here is CSVADRYLQGTIYF. In nucleotides, the CDR3 is TGCAGCGTTGCAGACAGATACCTCCAGGGCACCATATATTTT.

The chain uses TRBV28 and TRBJ2-2; 8 bases are shared with TRBD1. CDR1 and CDR2 (germline): MDHEN, SYDVKM. The length of the CDR3 is 16 residues. After removal of 6 bases from V and 0 bases from J, the junction contained 6 bases not matched to a gene. The CDR3 nucleotides are TGTGCCAGCAGGCCCGGGGACAGGCCGAACACCGGGGAGCTGTTTTTT. Residues: CASRPGDRPNTGELFF.

The chain links TRBV19 to TRBJ2-1, with D maybe TRBD1 (5 bases). Per the germline V gene, CDR1 is LNHDA and CDR2 is SQIVND (reference sequence). V lost 5 bases and J 1 base, leaving 12 bases between the germline ends. The CDR3 totals 15 residues. The CDR3 DNA reads TGTGCCAGTAGTCACGGGCAGGGATCCTACAATGAGCAGTTCTTC. It specifies CASSHGQGSYNEQFF.

The V gene is TRBV25-1, the J gene TRBJ1-5, with TRBD1 as a possible D gene (5 bases). The V gene lost 4 bases and the J gene lost 1 base, with 14 bases spanning the gap. The CDR3 extends over 16 amino acids. Germline V gene lookup returns CDR1 MGHDK and CDR2 SYGVNS. CDR3: CASSGGGSGSNQPQHF. The CDR3 DNA sequence: TGTGCCAGCAGTGGGGGGGGGAGCGGAAGCAATCAGCCCCAGCATTTT.

V usage is TRBV5-1 and J usage is TRBJ1-2, with TRBD1 matching 9 bases. This CDR3 is 15 amino acids long. V lost 4 bases, J lost 6 bases, and 10 bases stayed unmatched. Germline loops: CDR1 SGHRS, CDR2 YFSETQ. CDR3 region: CASSASLGQGNGYTF. The CDR3 DNA reads TGCGCCAGCAGCGCCAGCCTAGGACAGGGGAATGGCTACACCTTC.

This chain uses TRBV6-6 with TRBJ1-2, with D possibly matching TRBD1 (6 bases). The CDR3 has 18 residues. Between the trimmed V and J ends, which lost 6 bases and 5 bases, there was a span of 28 bases. The V gene's germline CDR1 is MNHNY and CDR2 SVGAGI (reference sequence). CDR3 sequence: CASSRYPWGGGMAYGYTF. In DNA, the CDR3 is TGTGCCAGCAGCCGATATCCGTGGGGAGGGGGAATGGCGTATGGCTACACCTTC.